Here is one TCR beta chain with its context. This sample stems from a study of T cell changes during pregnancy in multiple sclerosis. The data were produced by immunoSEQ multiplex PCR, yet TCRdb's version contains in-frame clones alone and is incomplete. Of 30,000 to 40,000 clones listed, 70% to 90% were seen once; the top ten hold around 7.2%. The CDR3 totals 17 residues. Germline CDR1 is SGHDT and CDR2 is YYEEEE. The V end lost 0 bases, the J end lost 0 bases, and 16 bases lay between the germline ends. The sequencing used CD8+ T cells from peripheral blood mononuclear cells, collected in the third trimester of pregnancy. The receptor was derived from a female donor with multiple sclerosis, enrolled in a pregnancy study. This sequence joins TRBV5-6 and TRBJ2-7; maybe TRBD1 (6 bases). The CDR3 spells CASSLGGRGVLSYEQYF. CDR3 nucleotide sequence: TGTGCCAGCAGCTTGGGGGGCAGGGGCGTCCTCTCCTACGAGCAGTACTTC.